Below, 10 T cell receptor beta chains from the same sample are listed, as sequenced in a study of CD8+ T cells in alopecia areata. Sequencing used cDNA as its template, made by extracting RNA and reverse transcribing it. This table comes from immunoSEQ multiplex PCR, and its TCRdb copy is limited to in-frame clones, with some not included. The sample has roughly 150,000 clones, about 51% seen once; the top ten hold around a sixth. Treatment specified: oral pan-JAK inhibitor, 5-10 mg twice daily. The sequencing here drew on CD8+ T cells sorted from blood, taken at week 4, from a patient treated with tofacitinib. The receptors stem from a human donor with alopecia areata.

This clone came up once. The chain is built from TRBV30 and TRBJ1-2, with 7 bases that match TRBD1. Per the germline V gene, CDR1 is GTSNPN and CDR2 is SVGIG (reference sequence). V was pared by 3 bases and J by 4 bases, with 11 bases of the junction left unmatched. This CDR3 contains 15 residues. The CDR3 DNA is TGTGCCTGGAGGAACCAGGGGGGGAAAAGCTATGGCTACACCTTC. This translates into CAWRNQGGKSYGYTF.

The sample holds a few counts of this clone. The chain has TRBV5-6 and TRBJ1-4, with D tentatively TRBD1 (6 bases). The ends were cut back, 0 bases at V and 3 bases at J, with 9 bases in the middle. Germline CDR1 and CDR2: SGHDT and YYEEEE. The CDR3 is 15 residues long. The CDR3 loop is CASSLGGGPNEKLFF. Written as DNA, the CDR3 is TGTGCCAGCAGCTTGGGCGGGGGCCCTAATGAAAAACTGTTTTTT.

The chain combines TRBV30 with TRBJ2-3, with D possibly TRBD2 on 6 matching bases. V was shortened by 2 bases and J by 2 bases, with 20 bases between the two germline ends. This CDR3 is built from 17 residues. CDR1 is GTSNPN, CDR2 SVGIG, per germline (reference sequence). The CDR3 nucleotides are TGTGCCTGGAGTACTGGATTGTGGGGGGTTGCCACAGATACGCAGTATTTT. As protein: CAWSTGLWGVATDTQYF.

This clone has more than one count but fewer than ten. The chain has TRBV7-2 and TRBJ1-5, with D unresolved. The CDR3 has 14 amino acids. Germline V gene data show CDR1 as SGHTA and CDR2 as FQGNSA. V was pared by 2 bases and J by 6 bases, with 11 bases between. Written as DNA, the CDR3 is TGTGCCAGCAGCTTACCGGGAAGTCTTCAGCCCCAGCATTTT. This gives the protein CASSLPGSLQPQHF.

This chain joins TRBV15 and TRBJ2-1; 10 positions match TRBD1. Germline V lookup: CDR1 LNHNV, CDR2 YYDKDF (reference sequence). Trimming removed 0 bases from V and 7 bases from J; junction bases left unmatched: 6. This CDR3 contains 16 residues. CDR3 bases: TGTGCCACCAGCAGAGATCGGGGGACAGGGGTAAATGAGCAGTTCTTC. Protein sequence: CATSRDRGTGVNEQFF.

The chain is built from TRBV7-9 and TRBJ2-7, with TRBD2 as a possible D gene (5 bases). In germline, CDR1 is SEHNR, CDR2 FQNEAQ (reference sequence). V lost 5 bases and J 1 base, leaving 18 bases between the germline ends. The CDR3 has 16 residues. The CDR3 protein is CASSLWTLLGSYEQYF. The CDR3, as DNA: TGTGCCAGCAGCCTCTGGACTCTTTTGGGGTCCTACGAGCAGTACTTC.

In DNA form, the CDR3 reads TGTGCCACCCTGGGATCGGATAACTATGGCTACACCTTC. Its protein product is CATLGSDNYGYTF. The chain joins TRBV6-5 to TRBJ1-2; D not resolved. Germline V gives CDR1 MNHEY, CDR2 SVGAGI. Deletions cut 10 bases from V and 1 base from J, with 13 bases between. The CDR3 totals 13 residues.

V usage is TRBV29-1 and J usage is TRBJ2-7, with TRBD2 identical over 14 bases. Germline CDR1 reads SQVTM; CDR2 reads ANQGSEA. The CDR3 runs 15 residues. V lost 2 bases and J lost 4; bases outside the gene matches: 4. The CDR3 DNA is TGCAGCGTTGAACGGACTAGCGGGGGGATTTACGAGCAGTACTTC. It translates to CSVERTSGGIYEQYF.

This chain joins TRBV15 and TRBJ2-2; a possible D gene is TRBD2 (5 bases). The germline V gene encodes CDR1 LNHNV and CDR2 YYDKDF (reference sequence). The germline V and J ends were trimmed by 5 bases and 6 bases, with 7 bases remaining between them. This CDR3 is 12 amino acids long. This CDR3 is CATSGGAGELFF. In DNA, the CDR3 is TGTGCCACCAGCGGAGGAGCCGGGGAGCTGTTTTTT.

The chain combines TRBV2 with TRBJ2-5; 9 nucleotides align to TRBD1. The J call may not be correct, given that the DNA end is closer to TRBJ2-7. The CDR3 spans 17 residues. The germline CDR1 and CDR2 sequences are SNHLY and FYNNEI. CDR3 amino acids: CASSPGTSTGGLYEQYF. CDR3 in DNA: TGTGCCAGCAGTCCGGGGACTTCGACAGGGGGTTTATACGAGCAGTACTTC.